The rows below give T cell receptor beta chains drawn from one sample of a study of blood T cell repertoires in COVID-19. Clones were sequenced by immunoSEQ multiplex PCR, and TCRdb holds only the in-frame ones, with some missing. The sample has under 75,000 clones, roughly 92% seen once. The sequenced sample consisted of peripheral blood. These receptors were obtained from a man in his fifties or sixties with active COVID-19. Each CDR3 is given without its conserved first and last residue. Each record gives: J gene, clone size, V gene, CDR3 protein. Size is omitted from some rows. Given values are once, few, many or a class for expanded clones.

>TRBJ2-7|-|TRBV6-6
ASSYQDRGPY
>TRBJ2-5|-|TRBV29-1
SGHRDQETQY
>TRBJ2-2|-|TRBV5-1
ASSSPKTGGEAGELF
>TRBJ2-4|-|TRBV24-1
ATADSLAKNIQY
>TRBJ2-6|-|TRBV2
ASREGTFLT
>TRBJ2-5|-|TRBV9
ASSVGTSPEETQY
>TRBJ1-2|few|TRBV9
ASSEDPGVVGYT
>TRBJ1-2|-|TRBV12-3/TRBV12-4
ASRAFGYT
>TRBJ1-2|-|TRBV29-1
SVDQGSFNYGYT
>TRBJ1-1|-|TRBV5-4
ASSSPGVRTEAF
>TRBJ2-1|-|TRBV5-4
ASSLLGGGLGNEQF
>TRBJ2-2|-|TRBV11-1
ASSLISTNTGELF
>TRBJ1-2|-|TRBV3-1/TRBV3-2
ASSQGRQGLNYGYT
>TRBJ2-7|once|TRBV11-3
ASSLDSGGTYEQY
>TRBJ2-7|-|TRBV5-6
ASSGAGPYEQY
>TRBJ2-2|-|TRBV4-1
ASSPGDWTGELF
>TRBJ2-1|once|TRBV7-8
ASSFERGYSGGNEQF
>TRBJ2-1|-|TRBV7-9
ASIRDLAYNEQF
>TRBJ2-1|-|TRBV9
ASSIQGLAIGNEQF
>TRBJ2-7|-|TRBV11-1
ASSLGQNEQY
>TRBJ2-7|-|TRBV5-6
ASSFRQQGPYEQY
>TRBJ1-1|-|TRBV12-3/TRBV12-4
ASGIGSEAF
>TRBJ2-5|-|TRBV15
ATSRGTGGEETQY
>TRBJ2-3|-|TRBV7-9
ASSSLAGVSDTQY